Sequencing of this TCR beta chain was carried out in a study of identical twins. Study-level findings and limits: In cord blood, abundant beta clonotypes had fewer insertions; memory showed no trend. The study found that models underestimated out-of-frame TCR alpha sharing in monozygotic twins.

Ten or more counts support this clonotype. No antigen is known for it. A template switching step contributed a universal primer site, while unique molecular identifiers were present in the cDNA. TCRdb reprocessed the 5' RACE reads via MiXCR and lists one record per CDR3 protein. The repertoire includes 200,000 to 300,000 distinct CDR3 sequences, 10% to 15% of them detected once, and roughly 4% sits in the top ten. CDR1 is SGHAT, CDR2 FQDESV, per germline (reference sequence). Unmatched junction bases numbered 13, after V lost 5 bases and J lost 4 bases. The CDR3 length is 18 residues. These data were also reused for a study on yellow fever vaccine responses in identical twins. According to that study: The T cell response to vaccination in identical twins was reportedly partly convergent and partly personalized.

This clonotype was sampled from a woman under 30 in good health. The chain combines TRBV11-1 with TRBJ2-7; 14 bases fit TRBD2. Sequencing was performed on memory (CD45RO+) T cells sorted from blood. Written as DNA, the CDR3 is TGTGCCAGCAGCCTACCGAATACGGGACTAGCGGGAGCGTACGAGCAGTACTTC. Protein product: CASSLPNTGLAGAYEQYF.